These 5 T cell receptor beta chains were sequenced from one sample in a study of T cells expressing NK-cell markers. With the 5' RACE reads reprocessed, TCRdb shows one record per CDR3 protein and no DNA. This repertoire comprises fewer than 300,000 distinct CDR3 sequences; its ten largest clones make up 4.2%. The material sequenced was blood T cells: a sorted CD56 or NKG2C T cell subset, CD4+ or CD8+ T cells, or bulk PBMC T cells (not recorded which). The receptors derive from a woman between 18 and 75 years old in good health.

The J gene is TRBJ2-1, the V gene TRBV4-2; TCRdb returns TRBD2, unconfirmable since there is no DNA. This CDR3 has 16 amino acids. Germline V gene lookup returns CDR1 LGHNA and CDR2 YNFKEQ. The CDR3 here is CASSPLAGDSRYEQFF.

The chain joins TRBV20-1 to TRBJ2-2. There are 13 residues in the CDR3. Germline CDR1 is DFQATT and CDR2 is SNEGSKA (reference sequence). The chain's CDR3 is CSARDGWAGELFF.

The rearrangement joins TRBV4-3 to TRBJ2-2; TCRdb lists TRBD2, though no DNA is available to test this call. Germline values: CDR1 LGHNA, CDR2 YSLEER. CDR3 length: 18 amino acids. The CDR3 protein is CASSQVVGTSGIAGELFF.

V usage is TRBV7-3 and J usage is TRBJ2-1; TCRdb proposes TRBD2, but this gene call is untestable without DNA. CDR1 is SGHTA, CDR2 FQGTGA, per germline. The CDR3 is 14 residues long. This CDR3 reads CASSEGTAGSEQFF.

This chain connects TRBV5-1 to TRBJ2-7; TCRdb reports TRBD1, a call that lacks DNA to check it against. Germline assignment: CDR1 SGHRS and CDR2 YFSETQ. The CDR3 contains 15 residues. This CDR3 is CASSLHEGQATEQYF. Combining the CDR3 with reference TRBV5-1 and TRBJ2-7 gives the whole variable domain KAGVTQTPRYLIKTRGQQVTLSCSPISGHRSVSWYQQTPGQGLQFLFEYFSETQRNKGNFPGRFSGRQFSNSRSEMNVSTLELGDSALYLCASSLHEGQATEQYFGPGTRLTVT.